One T cell receptor beta chain is described in this entry. The source of the sample is a study of blood T cell repertoires in COVID-19. Study details: Whether acute or convalescent, the COVID-19 samples came from the United States, Italy and Spain. PBMCs, B-cell-depleted T cells, or T cells provided the cDNA or gDNA that made up the material.

The data were produced by immunoSEQ multiplex PCR, yet TCRdb's version contains in-frame clones alone and is incomplete. The sample includes 250,000 to 350,000 clones, 86% of them seen just once. The CDR3 spans 13 residues. In germline, CDR1 is LGHDT, CDR2 YNNKEL (reference sequence). V trimming: 4 bases; J trimming: 7 bases; junction bases outside the gene matches: 4. This receptor was obtained from a woman in her 30s who had recovered from COVID-19. This chain connects TRBV3-1 (or the pseudogene TRBV3-2) to TRBJ1-2; 9 bases map to TRBD1. Material for sequencing was peripheral blood. The CDR3 here is CASSPGTGRGYTF. CDR3 bases: TGTGCCAGCAGCCCCGGGACAGGGCGTGGCTACACCTTC.